The following is a T cell receptor beta chain sequence with its context. PCR amplification relied on 60 Vbeta primers (plus 13 Jbeta primers). Here immunoSEQ multiplex PCR was the method, and the copy in TCRdb shows in-frame clones only, minus some. The data show around 100,000 clones, and the top ten clones hold more than 3%. This sample was taken from a study of cytomegalovirus exposure and HLA in healthy donors. Deletions cut 1 base from V and 5 bases from J, with 9 bases between. The V gene's germline CDR1 is MNHNS and CDR2 SASEGT. The CDR3 has 15 residues. This TCR derives from a man under 40 in good health and CMV-seronegative. V gene TRBV6-1 combines with J gene TRBJ1-6; no clear D gene. The sequenced sample consisted of PBMCs. CDR3 protein: CASSEGLLDNSPLHF. The CDR3 nucleotides are TGTGCCAGCAGTGAAGGGCTGCTAGATAATTCACCCCTCCACTTT.